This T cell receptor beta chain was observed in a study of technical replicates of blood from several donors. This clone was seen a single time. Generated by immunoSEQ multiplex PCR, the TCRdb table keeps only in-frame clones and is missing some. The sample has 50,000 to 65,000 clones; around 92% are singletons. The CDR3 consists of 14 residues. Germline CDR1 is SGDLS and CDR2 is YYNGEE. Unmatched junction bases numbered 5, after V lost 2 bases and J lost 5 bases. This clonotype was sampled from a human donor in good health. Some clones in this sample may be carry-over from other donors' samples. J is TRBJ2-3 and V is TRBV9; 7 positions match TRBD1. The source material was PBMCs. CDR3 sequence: CASSVRGQGDTQYF. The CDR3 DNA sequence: TGTGCCAGCAGCGTTAGGGGGCAAGGAGATACGCAGTATTTT.